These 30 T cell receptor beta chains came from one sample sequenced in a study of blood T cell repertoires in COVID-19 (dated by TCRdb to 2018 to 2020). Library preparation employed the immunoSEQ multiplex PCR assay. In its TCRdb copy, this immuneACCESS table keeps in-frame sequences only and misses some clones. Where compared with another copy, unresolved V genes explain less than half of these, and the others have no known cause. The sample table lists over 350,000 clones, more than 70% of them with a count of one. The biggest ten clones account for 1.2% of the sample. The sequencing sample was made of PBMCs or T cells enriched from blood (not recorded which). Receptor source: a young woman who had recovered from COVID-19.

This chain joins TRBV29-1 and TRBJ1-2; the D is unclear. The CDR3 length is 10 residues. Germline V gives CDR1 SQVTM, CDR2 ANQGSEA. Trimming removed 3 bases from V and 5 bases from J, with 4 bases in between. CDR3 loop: CSVDEYGYTF. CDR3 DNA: TGCAGCGTTGATGAGTATGGCTACACCTTC.

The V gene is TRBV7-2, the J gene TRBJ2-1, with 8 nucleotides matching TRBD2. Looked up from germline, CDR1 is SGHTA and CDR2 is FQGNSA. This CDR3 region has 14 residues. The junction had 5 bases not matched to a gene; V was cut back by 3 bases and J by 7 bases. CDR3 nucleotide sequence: TGTGCCAGCAGCTTCCCTTCGGGGGGGAATGAGCAGTTCTTC. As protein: CASSFPSGGNEQFF.

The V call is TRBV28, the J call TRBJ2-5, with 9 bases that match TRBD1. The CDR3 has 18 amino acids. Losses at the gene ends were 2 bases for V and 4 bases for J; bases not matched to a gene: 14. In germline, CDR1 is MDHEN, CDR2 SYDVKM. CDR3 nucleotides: TGTGCCAGCAGTTTACTGAATCCGGGACAGGGTTGGCGAGAGACCCAGTACTTC. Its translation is CASSLLNPGQGWRETQYF.

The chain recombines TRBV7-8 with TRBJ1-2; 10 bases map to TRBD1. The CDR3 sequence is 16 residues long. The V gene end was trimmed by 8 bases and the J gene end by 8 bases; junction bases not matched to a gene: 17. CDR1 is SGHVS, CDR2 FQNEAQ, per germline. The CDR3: CASGLDRGTGAGGYTF. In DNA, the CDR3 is TGTGCCAGCGGCCTGGACAGAGGGACAGGGGCAGGCGGCTACACCTTC.

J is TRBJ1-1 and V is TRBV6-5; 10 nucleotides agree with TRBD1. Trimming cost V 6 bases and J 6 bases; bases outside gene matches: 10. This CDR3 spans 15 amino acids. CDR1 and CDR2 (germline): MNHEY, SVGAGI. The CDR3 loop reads CASRPWDRGVAEAFF. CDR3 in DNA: TGTGCCAGCAGGCCTTGGGACAGGGGTGTTGCTGAAGCTTTCTTT.

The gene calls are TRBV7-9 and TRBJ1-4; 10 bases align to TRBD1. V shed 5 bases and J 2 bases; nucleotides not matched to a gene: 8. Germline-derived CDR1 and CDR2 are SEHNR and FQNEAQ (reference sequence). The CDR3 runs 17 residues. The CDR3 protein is CASSPGTGDRTNEKLFF. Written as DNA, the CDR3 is TGTGCCAGCAGCCCCGGGACAGGGGATAGGACTAATGAAAAACTGTTTTTT.

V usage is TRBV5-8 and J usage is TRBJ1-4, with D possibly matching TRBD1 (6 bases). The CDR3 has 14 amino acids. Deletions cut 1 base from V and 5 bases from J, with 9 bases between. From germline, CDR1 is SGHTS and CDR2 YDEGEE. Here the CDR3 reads CASSLKGVNEKLFF. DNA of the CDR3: TGTGCCAGCAGCTTGAAGGGGGTCAATGAAAAACTGTTTTTT.

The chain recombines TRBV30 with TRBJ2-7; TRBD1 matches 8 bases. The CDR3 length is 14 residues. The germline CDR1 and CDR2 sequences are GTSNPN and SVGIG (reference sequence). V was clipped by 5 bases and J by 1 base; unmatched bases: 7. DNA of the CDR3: TGTGCCTGGGCAACCGGGACAGGTTCCTACGAGCAGTACTTC. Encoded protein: CAWATGTGSYEQYF.

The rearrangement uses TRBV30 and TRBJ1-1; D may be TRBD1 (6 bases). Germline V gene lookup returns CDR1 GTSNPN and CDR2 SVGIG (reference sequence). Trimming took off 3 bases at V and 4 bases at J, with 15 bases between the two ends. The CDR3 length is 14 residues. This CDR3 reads CAWRDRIVGTEAFF. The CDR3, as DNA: TGTGCCTGGAGAGACAGGATAGTTGGCACTGAAGCTTTCTTT.

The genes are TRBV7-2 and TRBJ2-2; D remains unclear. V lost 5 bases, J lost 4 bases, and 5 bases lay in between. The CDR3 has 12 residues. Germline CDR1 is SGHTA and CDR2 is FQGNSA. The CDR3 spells CASSHITGELFF. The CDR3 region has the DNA TGTGCCAGCAGCCACATCACCGGGGAGCTGTTTTTT. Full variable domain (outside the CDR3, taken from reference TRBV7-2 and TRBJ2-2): GAGVSQSPSNKVTEKGKDVELRCDPISGHTALYWYRQSLGQGLEFLIYFQGNSAPDKSGLPSDRFSAERTGGSVSTLTIQRTQQEDSAVYLCASSHITGELFFGEGSRLTVL.

This CDR3 is CASSLLLAGDNEQFF. The CDR3 nucleotides are TGTGCCAGCAGCTTACTACTAGCGGGGGACAATGAGCAGTTCTTC. This chain links TRBV7-3 with TRBJ2-1; the match to TRBD2 covers 11 bases. From germline, CDR1 is SGHTA and CDR2 FQGTGA. CDR3 size: 15 residues. Trimming removed 2 bases from V and 5 bases from J; junction bases left unmatched: 2.

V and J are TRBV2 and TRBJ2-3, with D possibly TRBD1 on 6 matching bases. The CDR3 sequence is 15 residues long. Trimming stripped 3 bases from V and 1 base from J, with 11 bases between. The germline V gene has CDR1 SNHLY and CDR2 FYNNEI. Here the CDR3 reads CASSEQGSRTDTQYF. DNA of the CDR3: TGTGCCAGCAGTGAGCAGGGGTCCCGCACAGATACGCAGTATTTT.

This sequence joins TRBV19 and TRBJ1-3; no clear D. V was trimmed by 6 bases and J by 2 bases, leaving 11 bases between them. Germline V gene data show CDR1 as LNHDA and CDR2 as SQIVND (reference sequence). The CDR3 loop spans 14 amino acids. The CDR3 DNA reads TGTGCCAGTAGAAACTCAGGCGCTGGAAACACCATATATTTT. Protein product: CASRNSGAGNTIYF.

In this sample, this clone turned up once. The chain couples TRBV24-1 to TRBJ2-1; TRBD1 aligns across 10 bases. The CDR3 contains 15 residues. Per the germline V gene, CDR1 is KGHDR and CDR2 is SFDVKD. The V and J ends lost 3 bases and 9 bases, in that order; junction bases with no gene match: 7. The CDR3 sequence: CATSDQTGGWSEQFF. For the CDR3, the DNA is TGTGCCACCAGTGATCAGACAGGGGGCTGGAGTGAGCAGTTCTTC.

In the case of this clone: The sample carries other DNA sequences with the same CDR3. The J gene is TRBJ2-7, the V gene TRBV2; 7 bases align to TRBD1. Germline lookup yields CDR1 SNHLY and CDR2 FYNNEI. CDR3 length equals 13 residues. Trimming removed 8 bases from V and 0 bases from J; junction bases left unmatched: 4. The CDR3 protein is CASRRDSSYEQYF. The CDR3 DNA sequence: TGTGCCAGCCGCCGGGACAGCTCCTACGAGCAGTACTTC.

In DNA form, the CDR3 reads TGTGCCAGTAGTTCAAATGGGAACCGGGACAGGGGTTACGAGCAGTACTTC. The encoded protein is CASSSNGNRDRGYEQYF. The V call is TRBV19, the J call TRBJ2-7; 10 positions agree with TRBD1. Trimming at V came to 5 bases and at J to 4 bases, leaving 14 bases not matched to a gene. Germline loops: CDR1 LNHDA, CDR2 SQIVND (reference sequence). The CDR3 consists of 17 residues.

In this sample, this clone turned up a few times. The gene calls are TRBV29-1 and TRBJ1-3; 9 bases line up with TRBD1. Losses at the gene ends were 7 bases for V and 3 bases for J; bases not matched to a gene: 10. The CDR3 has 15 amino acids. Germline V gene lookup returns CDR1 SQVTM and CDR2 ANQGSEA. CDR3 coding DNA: TGCAGCGCACAGACGGGACAGGGAATTGGAAACACCATATATTTT. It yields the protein CSAQTGQGIGNTIYF.

CDR3: CARSCGTGGWFINQPQHF. The DNA for the CDR3 is TGTGCCAGAAGCTGCGGGACAGGGGGCTGGTTCATCAATCAGCCCCAGCATTTT. The genes are TRBV5-3 and TRBJ1-5, with 12 nucleotides matching TRBD1. TRBV5-3 is an ORF, and what it does is uncertain. V was pared by 3 bases and J by 3 bases, with 10 bases of the junction left unmatched. The CDR3 has 18 amino acids.

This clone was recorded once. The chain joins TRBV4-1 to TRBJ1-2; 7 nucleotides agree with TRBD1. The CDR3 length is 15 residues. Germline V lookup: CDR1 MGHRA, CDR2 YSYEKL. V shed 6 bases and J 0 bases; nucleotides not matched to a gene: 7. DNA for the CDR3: TGCGCCAGCAGGCAAACAGGGGCATCTAACTATGGCTACACCTTC. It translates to CASRQTGASNYGYTF.

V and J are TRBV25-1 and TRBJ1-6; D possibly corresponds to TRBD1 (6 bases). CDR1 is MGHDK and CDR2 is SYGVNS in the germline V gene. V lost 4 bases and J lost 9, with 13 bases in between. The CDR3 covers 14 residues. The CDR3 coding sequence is TGTGCCAGCAGTGGGCCAGGGGTAAGTTCACCCCTCCACTTT. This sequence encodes CASSGPGVSSPLHF.

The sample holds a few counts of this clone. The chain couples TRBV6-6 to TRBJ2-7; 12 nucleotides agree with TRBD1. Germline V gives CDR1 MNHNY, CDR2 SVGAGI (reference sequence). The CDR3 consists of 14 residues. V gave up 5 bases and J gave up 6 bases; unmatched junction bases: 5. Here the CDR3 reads CASSQGQGALEQYF. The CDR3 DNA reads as TGTGCCAGCAGTCAGGGACAGGGGGCGCTCGAGCAGTACTTC.

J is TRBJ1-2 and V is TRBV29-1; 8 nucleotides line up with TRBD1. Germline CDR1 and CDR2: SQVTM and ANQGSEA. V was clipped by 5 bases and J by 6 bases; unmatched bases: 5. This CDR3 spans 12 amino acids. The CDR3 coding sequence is TGCAGCGTTATACAGGGGGTTGATGGCTACACCTTC. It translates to CSVIQGVDGYTF.

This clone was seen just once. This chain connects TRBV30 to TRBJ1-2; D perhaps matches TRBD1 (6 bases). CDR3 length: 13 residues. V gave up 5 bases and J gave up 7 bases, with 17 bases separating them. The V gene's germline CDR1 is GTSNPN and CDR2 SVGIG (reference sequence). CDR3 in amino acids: CAWVGTTEGGYTF. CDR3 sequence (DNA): TGTGCCTGGGTGGGGACAACCGAGGGTGGCTACACCTTC. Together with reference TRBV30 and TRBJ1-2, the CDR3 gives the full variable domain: SQTIHQWPATLVQPVGSPLSLECTVEGTSNPNLYWYRQAAGRGLQLLFYSVGIGQISSEVPQNLSASRPQDRQFILSSKKLLLSDSGFYLCAWVGTTEGGYTFGSGTRLTVV.

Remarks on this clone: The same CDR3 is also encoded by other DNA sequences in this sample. CDR3 loop: CASSPRDSTYEQYF. The CDR3, as DNA: TGTGCCAGCTCACCACGGGACAGTACCTACGAGCAGTACTTC. The genes are TRBV18 and TRBJ2-7; 7 bases map to TRBD1. Germline assignment: CDR1 KGHSH and CDR2 LQKENI. V trimming: 1 base; J trimming: 2 bases; junction bases outside the gene matches: 2. This CDR3 has 14 residues.

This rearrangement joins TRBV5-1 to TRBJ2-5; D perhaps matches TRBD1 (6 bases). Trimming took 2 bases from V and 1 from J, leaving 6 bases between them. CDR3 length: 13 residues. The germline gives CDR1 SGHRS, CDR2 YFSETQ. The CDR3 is CASSLQGQETQYF. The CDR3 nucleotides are TGCGCCAGCAGCTTACAGGGCCAAGAGACCCAGTACTTC.

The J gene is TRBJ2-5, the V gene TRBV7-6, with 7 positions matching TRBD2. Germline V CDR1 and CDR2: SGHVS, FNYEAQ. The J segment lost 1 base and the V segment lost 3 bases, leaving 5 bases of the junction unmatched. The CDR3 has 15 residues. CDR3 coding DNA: TGTGCCAGCAGCTTGGGGGGGGGTTTCCAAGAGACCCAGTACTTC. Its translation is CASSLGGGFQETQYF.

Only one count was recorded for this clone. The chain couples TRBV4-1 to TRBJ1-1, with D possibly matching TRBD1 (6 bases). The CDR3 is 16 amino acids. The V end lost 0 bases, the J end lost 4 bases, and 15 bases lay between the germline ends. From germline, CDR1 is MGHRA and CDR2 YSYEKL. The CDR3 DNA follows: TGCGCCAGCAGCCAAGATCCAGGGGACGGTACCACTGAAGCTTTCTTT. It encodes CASSQDPGDGTTEAFF.

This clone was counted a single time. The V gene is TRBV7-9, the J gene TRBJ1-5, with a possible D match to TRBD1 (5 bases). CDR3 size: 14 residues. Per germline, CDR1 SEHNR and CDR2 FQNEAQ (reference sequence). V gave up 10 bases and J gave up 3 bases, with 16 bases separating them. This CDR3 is CATSYDSFNQPQHF. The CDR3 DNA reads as TGTGCCACTTCCTACGACAGTTTCAATCAGCCCCAGCATTTT.

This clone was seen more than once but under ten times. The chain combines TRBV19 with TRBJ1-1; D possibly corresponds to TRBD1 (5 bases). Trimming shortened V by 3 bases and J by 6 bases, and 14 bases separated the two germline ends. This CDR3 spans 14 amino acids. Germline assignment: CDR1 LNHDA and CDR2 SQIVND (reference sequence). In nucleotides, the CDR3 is TGTGCCAGTAGTATTGAGGCGTCAGGGCCTGAAGCTTTCTTT. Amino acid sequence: CASSIEASGPEAFF.

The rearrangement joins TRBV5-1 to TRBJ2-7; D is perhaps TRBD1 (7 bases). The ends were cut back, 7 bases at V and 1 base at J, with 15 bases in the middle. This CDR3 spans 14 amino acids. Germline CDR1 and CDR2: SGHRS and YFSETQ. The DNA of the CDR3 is TGCGCCAGCGCTTTCAGGGGGGAATCCTACGAGCAGTACTTC. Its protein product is CASAFRGESYEQYF.